These 21 T cell receptor beta chains came from one sample sequenced in a study of shared clonotypes between healthy human individuals. This table comes from immunoSEQ multiplex PCR, and its TCRdb copy is limited to in-frame clones, with some not included. Here the sample spans around 700,000 clones, less than 80% being singletons. Sequenced input: memory CD4+ T cells sorted from blood. The sample's subset: CD45RA-negative fraction. Receptors originate from a woman aged 30 to 39 in good health.

This clone occurred many times. The chain has TRBV7-9 and TRBJ2-7; 7 positions match TRBD1. V was clipped by 5 bases and J by 3 bases; unmatched bases: 4. Germline V gives CDR1 SEHNR, CDR2 FQNEAQ (reference sequence). The CDR3 covers 13 residues. The CDR3 is CASSTRQGYEQYF. The DNA of the CDR3 is TGTGCCAGCAGCACTAGACAGGGCTACGAGCAGTACTTC.

This clone was seen a handful of times. The chain uses TRBV15 and TRBJ2-2; 10 nucleotides agree with TRBD2. With 6 bases clipped from V and 3 bases from J, the junction kept 7 bases outside the gene matches. Germline V gene lookup returns CDR1 LNHNV and CDR2 YYDKDF (reference sequence). CDR3 length equals 16 residues. As DNA, the CDR3 is TGTGCCACCAGAGGAAGCGGGAGGGCCTACACCGGGGAGCTGTTTTTT. This codes for CATRGSGRAYTGELFF.

The CDR3 bases are TGTGCCAGCAGGGGGACAGGGCAGAACACTGAAGCTTTCTTT. Its translation is CASRGTGQNTEAFF. This chain links TRBV25-1 with TRBJ1-1; 9 bases agree with TRBD1. V lost 6 bases and J lost 1; bases outside the gene matches: 3. Germline values: CDR1 MGHDK, CDR2 SYGVNS. This CDR3 contains 14 residues.

The J gene is TRBJ2-3, the V gene TRBV28, with TRBD1 as a possible D gene (8 bases). V was pared by 6 bases and J by 3 bases, with 16 bases between. The V gene's germline CDR1 is MDHEN and CDR2 SYDVKM. The CDR3 length is 15 residues. CDR3 region: CASRSYRGGTDTQYF. The DNA of the CDR3 is TGTGCCAGCAGATCCTACAGGGGGGGGACAGATACGCAGTATTTT.

The table lists this clone with a few counts. The chain carries TRBV13 and TRBJ1-1; possibly TRBD1 for D (6 bases). The CDR3 covers 14 residues. CDR1 and CDR2 from the germline V gene are PRHDT and FYEKMQ (reference sequence). Trimming took off 0 bases at V and 1 base at J, with 6 bases between the two ends. The CDR3 nucleotides are TGTGCCAGCAGCTTAGGGGGACAGAACACTGAAGCTTTCTTT. Translation gives CASSLGGQNTEAFF.

The J gene is TRBJ2-2, the V gene TRBV4-1; 8 nucleotides match TRBD2. This CDR3 has 15 amino acids. The ends lost 6 bases at V and 4 bases at J; junction bases unmatched: 7. Germline V gene sequence: CDR1 MGHRA, CDR2 YSYEKL. The CDR3: CASSRIGRVTGELFF. The CDR3 DNA reads TGCGCCAGCAGTCGTATCGGGAGGGTCACCGGGGAGCTGTTTTTT.

This chain joins TRBV5-1 and TRBJ2-1, with 16 bases fitting TRBD2. Per germline, CDR1 SGHRS and CDR2 YFSETQ. With V trimmed by 3 bases and J by 3 bases, 12 bases remained unmatched. CDR3 size: 20 residues. In DNA form, the CDR3 reads TGCGCCAGCAGCTGGGGGACTAGCGGGAGGGTACCACTACACTACAATGAGCAGTTCTTC. It specifies CASSWGTSGRVPLHYNEQFF.

This sequence joins TRBV10-3 and TRBJ2-1; D gene unclear. Germline CDR1 is ENHRY and CDR2 is SYGVKD. This CDR3 region has 13 residues. V lost 3 bases, J lost 6 bases, and 9 bases lay in between. CDR3 coding DNA: TGTGCCATCAGTGATTCGCGGAGCAATGAGCAGTTCTTC. Protein sequence: CAISDSRSNEQFF.

V is TRBV6-1 and J is TRBJ2-7; D might be TRBD1 (5 bases). Germline V gene lookup returns CDR1 MNHNS and CDR2 SASEGT. Between the trimmed V and J ends, which lost 9 bases and 2 bases, there was a span of 8 bases. There are 11 residues in the CDR3. CDR3 region: CARGATYEQYF. The CDR3, as DNA: TGTGCCAGAGGGGCCACCTACGAGCAGTACTTC.

The chain recombines TRBV7-9 with TRBJ2-2; 10 bases match TRBD2. V was pared by 4 bases and J by 4 bases, with 6 bases of the junction left unmatched. CDR1 and CDR2 from the germline V gene are SEHNR and FQNEAQ (reference sequence). The CDR3 consists of 16 residues. The CDR3 bases are TGTGCCAGCAGCTCTGCTAGCGGGAGAGGCACCGGGGAGCTGTTTTTT. Residues: CASSSASGRGTGELFF.

The chain employs TRBV19 and TRBJ1-5; 7 bases align to TRBD1. This CDR3 has 14 residues. Germline V gene data show CDR1 as LNHDA and CDR2 as SQIVND (reference sequence). V lost 5 bases to trimming and J lost 7 bases; unmatched junction nucleotides: 8. The CDR3 is CASSGNRGAQPQHF. The CDR3 bases are TGTGCCAGTAGTGGCAACAGGGGAGCACAGCCCCAGCATTTT.

This CDR3 reads CASSRSLENEKLFF. The CDR3 DNA sequence: TGTGCCAGCTCACGCAGTCTAGAGAATGAAAAACTGTTTTTT. The chain links TRBV18 to TRBJ1-4, with D unresolved. The CDR3 has 14 residues. The germline gives CDR1 KGHSH, CDR2 LQKENI. V lost 4 bases and J lost 5, with 11 bases in between.

The chain is built from TRBV18 and TRBJ1-4; tentatively, D is TRBD1 (6 bases). The CDR3 contains 13 residues. Germline lookup yields CDR1 KGHSH and CDR2 LQKENI. V was trimmed by 6 bases and J by 6 bases, leaving 11 bases between them. CDR3 loop: CASSGTNYEKLFF. As DNA, the CDR3 is TGTGCCAGCTCTGGGACAAATTATGAAAAACTGTTTTTT. The variable domain in full, with the rest retrieved from reference TRBV18 and TRBJ1-4, is NAGVMQNPRHLVRRRGQEARLRCSPMKGHSHVYWYRQLPEEGLKFMVYLQKENIIDESGMPKERFSAEFPKEGPSILRIQQVVRGDSAAYFCASSGTNYEKLFFGSGTQLSVL.

This clone was observed a few times. The chain joins TRBV11-3 to TRBJ2-3, with 7 nucleotides matching TRBD2. The CDR3 is 14 residues long. After removal of 6 bases from V and 2 bases from J, the junction contained 5 bases not matched to a gene. The V gene's germline CDR1 is SGHNT and CDR2 YENEEA. The CDR3 loop is CASRSSGITDTQYF. The CDR3, as DNA: TGTGCCAGCAGATCTAGCGGAATCACAGATACGCAGTATTTT.

The gene calls are TRBV2 and TRBJ2-3, with a possible D match to TRBD2 (6 bases). With 8 bases removed from V and 2 bases from J, the gap between germline ends came to 26 bases. Germline-derived CDR1 and CDR2 are SNHLY and FYNNEI. The CDR3 covers 18 residues. The CDR3 sequence is CASLIQLGGAANTDTQYF. The CDR3 coding sequence is TGTGCCAGCCTTATCCAACTCGGCGGGGCCGCCAACACAGATACGCAGTATTTT.

This rearrangement joins TRBV28 to TRBJ2-7; 11 bases agree with TRBD1. The CDR3 is 17 residues long. After removal of 3 bases from V and 3 bases from J, the junction contained 10 bases not matched to a gene. In germline, CDR1 is MDHEN, CDR2 SYDVKM. The CDR3 region is CASSFGQGARTFYEQYF. The CDR3 DNA reads as TGTGCCAGCAGTTTCGGACAGGGGGCACGTACATTCTACGAGCAGTACTTC.

The V call is TRBV10-3, the J call TRBJ1-1; D is uncertain. The CDR3 covers 12 residues. Between the trimmed V and J ends, which lost 10 bases and 2 bases, there was a span of 11 bases. Looked up from germline, CDR1 is ENHRY and CDR2 is SYGVKD. CDR3 sequence (DNA): TGTGCCACTGGGTGGAAAAACACTGAAGCTTTCTTT. Encoded protein: CATGWKNTEAFF.

This clone has only a few counts. The chain combines TRBV4-1 with TRBJ1-5, with D maybe TRBD1 (5 bases). The germline V gene encodes CDR1 MGHRA and CDR2 YSYEKL. V lost 0 bases and J 7 bases, leaving 13 bases between the germline ends. This CDR3 has 15 residues. The CDR3 loop is CASSQDIGVGQPQHF. DNA for the CDR3: TGCGCCAGCAGCCAAGATATAGGGGTCGGGCAGCCCCAGCATTTT.

V is TRBV7-9 and J is TRBJ1-1; 11 bases are shared with TRBD1. The V and J ends lost 3 bases and 7 bases, in that order; junction bases with no gene match: 4. CDR1 and CDR2 (germline): SEHNR, FQNEAQ (reference sequence). The CDR3 is made up of 14 amino acids. CDR3 in DNA: TGTGCCAGCAGCTTCGGACAGGGGGCCCTTGAAGCTTTCTTT. Its translation is CASSFGQGALEAFF.

The sample holds one count of this clone. The chain combines TRBV28 with TRBJ1-1; TRBD1 is a possible D gene (6 bases). Per germline, CDR1 MDHEN and CDR2 SYDVKM. Trimming removed 5 bases at V and 6 bases at J, with 13 bases between. This CDR3 spans 13 amino acids. CDR3 coding DNA: TGTGCCAGCAGTCCCGGGGGCCGCCCTGAAGCTTTCTTT. As protein: CASSPGGRPEAFF.

CDR3 DNA: TGTGCCAGCTCTAAAGAGCGCTCCTACGAGCAGTACTTC. Protein: CASSKERSYEQYF. The chain joins TRBV7-2 to TRBJ2-7; D unresolved. This CDR3 has 13 residues. V was pared by 8 bases and J by 0 bases, with 11 bases between. Germline-derived CDR1 and CDR2 are SGHTA and FQGNSA.